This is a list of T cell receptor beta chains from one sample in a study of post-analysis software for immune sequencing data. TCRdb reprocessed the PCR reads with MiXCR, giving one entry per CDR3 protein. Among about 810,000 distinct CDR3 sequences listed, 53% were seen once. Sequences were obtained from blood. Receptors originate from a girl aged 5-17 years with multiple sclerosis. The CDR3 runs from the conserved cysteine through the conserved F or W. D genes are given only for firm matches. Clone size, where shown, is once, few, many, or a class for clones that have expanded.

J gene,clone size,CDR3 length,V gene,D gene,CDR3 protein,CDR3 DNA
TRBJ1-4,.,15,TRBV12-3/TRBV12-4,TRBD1,CASSRGGTANEKLFF,TGTGCCAGCAGCAGAGGGGGGACAGCAAATGAAAAACTGTTTTTT
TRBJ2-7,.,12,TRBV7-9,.,CASSVDYYEQYF,TGTGCCAGCAGCGTCGATTACTACGAGCAGTACTTC
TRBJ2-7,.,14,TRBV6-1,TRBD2,CASTERGVTYEQYF,TGTGCCAGCACCGAGCGGGGGGTCACCTACGAGCAGTACTTC
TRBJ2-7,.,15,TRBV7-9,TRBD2,CGSSLLAGSTYEQYF,TGTGGCAGCAGCTTACTAGCGGGTAGTACCTACGAGCAGTACTTC
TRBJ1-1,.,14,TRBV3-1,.,CASSQGGGFREAFF,TGTGCCAGCAGCCAAGGAGGTGGGTTTCGAGAAGCTTTCTTT
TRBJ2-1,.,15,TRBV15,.,CATSTKGTLYNEQFF,TGTGCCACCAGCACAAAAGGGACTCTCTACAATGAGCAGTTCTTC
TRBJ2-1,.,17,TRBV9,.,CASSVHATPGSYNEQFF,TGTGCCAGCAGCGTACACGCCACTCCAGGGTCCTACAATGAGCAGTTCTTC
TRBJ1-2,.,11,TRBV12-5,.,CASATVYGYTF,TGTGCTAGTGCCACGGTCTATGGCTACACCTTC
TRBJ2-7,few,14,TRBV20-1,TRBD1,CSARVGQGHIEQYF,TGCAGTGCTAGAGTGGGACAGGGTCACATCGAGCAGTACTTC
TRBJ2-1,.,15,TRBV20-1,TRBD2,CSARPLAGGYNEQFF,TGCAGTGCTAGACCCCTAGCGGGAGGTTACAATGAGCAGTTCTTC
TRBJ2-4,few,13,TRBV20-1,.,CSARTGTKNIQYF,TGCAGTGCCAGAACAGGGACCAAAAACATTCAGTACTTC
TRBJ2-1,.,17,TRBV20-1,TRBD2,CSARELFGTSVYNEQFF,TGCAGTGCTAGGGAGCTGTTCGGGACTAGCGTCTACAATGAGCAGTTCTTC
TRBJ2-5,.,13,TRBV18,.,CASSPPVEETQYF,TGTGCCAGCTCACCACCTGTTGAGGAGACCCAGTACTTC
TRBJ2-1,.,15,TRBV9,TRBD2,CASSMGLDVYNEQFF,TGTGCCAGCAGCATGGGACTAGATGTCTACAATGAGCAGTTCTTC
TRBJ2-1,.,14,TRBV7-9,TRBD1,CASSWTGLNNEQFF,TGTGCCAGCAGCTGGACAGGGCTTAACAATGAGCAGTTCTTC
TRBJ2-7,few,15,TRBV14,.,CASSQVRLEMDEQYF,TGTGCCAGCAGCCAAGTCCGTCTAGAAATGGACGAGCAGTACTTC
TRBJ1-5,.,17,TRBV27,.,CASSLSSTGYSNQPQHF,TGTGCCAGCAGTTTATCATCGACAGGATATAGCAATCAGCCCCAGCATTTT
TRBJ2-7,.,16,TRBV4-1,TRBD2,CASSQRMEREAYEQYF,TGCGCCAGCAGCCAAAGAATGGAGCGGGAGGCATACGAGCAGTACTTC
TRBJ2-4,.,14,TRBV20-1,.,CSALPGGGSNIQYF,TGCAGTGCTCTCCCCGGAGGGGGCTCAAACATTCAGTACTTC
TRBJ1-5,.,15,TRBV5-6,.,CASSSARGGNQPQHF,TGTGCCAGCAGCTCGGCCCGAGGGGGAAATCAGCCCCAGCATTTT
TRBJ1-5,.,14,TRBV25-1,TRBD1,CASSETGAVQPQHF,TGTGCCAGCAGTGAGACAGGGGCGGTTCAGCCCCAGCATTTT
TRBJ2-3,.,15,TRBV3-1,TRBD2,CASSGTSGASGTQYF,TGTGCCAGCAGCGGGACTAGCGGGGCCAGCGGCACGCAGTATTTT
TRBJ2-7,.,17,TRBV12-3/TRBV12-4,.,CASSTSLGGETSYEQYF,TGTGCCAGCAGTACCTCTTTAGGGGGAGAAACCTCCTACGAGCAGTACTTC
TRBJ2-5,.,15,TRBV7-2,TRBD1,CASSRLDRGKETQYF,TGTGCCAGCAGCCGTCTGGACAGGGGCAAAGAGACCCAGTACTTC
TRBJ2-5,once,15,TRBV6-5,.,CASSYGGRGSETQYF,TGTGCCAGCAGTTACGGGGGCAGGGGAAGTGAGACCCAGTACTTC
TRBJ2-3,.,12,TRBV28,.,CASSMRSFTQYF,TGTGCCAGCAGTATGAGGAGTTTTACGCAGTATTTT
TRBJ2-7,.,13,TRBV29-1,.,CSVEVLGTYEQYF,TGCAGCGTTGAAGTCTTAGGGACCTACGAGCAGTACTTC
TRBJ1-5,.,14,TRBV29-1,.,CSVAQGVGNQPQHF,TGCAGCGTGGCCCAGGGTGTCGGCAATCAGCCCCAGCATTTT
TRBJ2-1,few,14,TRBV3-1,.,CASSQPITGNEQFF,TGTGCCAGCAGCCAACCGATTACAGGGAATGAGCAGTTCTTC
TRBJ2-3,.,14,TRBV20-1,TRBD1,CSAQDRIGTDTQYF,TGCAGTGCCCAGGACAGGATTGGCACAGATACGCAGTATTTT
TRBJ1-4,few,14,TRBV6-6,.,CASSVPVGGEKLFF,TGTGCCAGCAGTGTACCAGTCGGCGGGGAAAAACTGTTTTTT
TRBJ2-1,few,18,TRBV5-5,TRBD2,CASSPQASGRSSYNEQFF,TGTGCCAGCAGCCCACAGGCTAGCGGGAGAAGCTCCTACAATGAGCAGTTCTTC
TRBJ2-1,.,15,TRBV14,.,CASSQERQDYNEQFF,TGTGCCAGCAGCCAAGAGAGACAGGATTACAATGAGCAGTTCTTC
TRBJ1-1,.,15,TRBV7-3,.,CASSLNNGRTTEAFF,TGTGCCAGCAGCTTAAATAACGGCAGGACCACTGAAGCTTTCTTT
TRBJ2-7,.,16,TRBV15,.,CATSRDEDSVTYEQYF,TGTGCCACCAGCAGAGATGAGGACAGCGTTACCTACGAGCAGTACTTC
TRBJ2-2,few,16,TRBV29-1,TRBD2,CSVDLTQASGTGELFF,TGCAGCGTTGATCTTACCCAGGCTAGCGGCACCGGGGAGCTGTTTTTT
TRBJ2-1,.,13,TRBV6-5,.,CASSYYGYNEQFF,TGTGCCAGCAGTTACTACGGATACAATGAGCAGTTCTTC
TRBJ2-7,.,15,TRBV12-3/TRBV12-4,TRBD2,CASSPSPGLANEQYF,TGTGCCAGCAGTCCAAGCCCGGGACTAGCCAACGAGCAGTACTTC
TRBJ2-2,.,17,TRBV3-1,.,CASSQEEGAPVTGELFF,TGTGCCAGCAGCCAAGAGGAGGGGGCGCCGGTCACCGGGGAGCTGTTTTTT
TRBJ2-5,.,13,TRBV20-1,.,CSATSGVHETQYF,TGCAGTGCTACGTCGGGGGTTCACGAGACCCAGTACTTC
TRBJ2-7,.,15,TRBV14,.,CASSQEGQSLYEQYF,TGTGCCAGCAGCCAGGAGGGACAGAGCCTCTACGAGCAGTACTTC
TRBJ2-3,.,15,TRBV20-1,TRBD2,CSALPERGVTDTQYF,TGCAGTGCCCTACCCGAGCGGGGGGTAACAGATACGCAGTATTTT
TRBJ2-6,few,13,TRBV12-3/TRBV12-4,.,CASSPTQENVLTF,TGTGCCAGCAGTCCTACACAGGAGAACGTCCTGACTTTC
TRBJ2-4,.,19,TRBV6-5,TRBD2,CASSNSRTSGGMSKNIQYF,TGTGCCAGCAGTAACTCCCGGACTAGCGGGGGGATGTCAAAAAACATTCAGTACTTC
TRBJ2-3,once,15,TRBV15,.,CATSRGQGCTDTQYF,TGTGCCACCAGCAGAGGTCAGGGCTGCACAGATACGCAGTATTTT
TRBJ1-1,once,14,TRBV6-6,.,CASSPVGRYTEAFF,TGTGCCAGCAGTCCCGTGGGACGGTACACTGAAGCTTTCTTT
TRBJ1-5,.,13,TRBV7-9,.,CASSRQGNQPQHF,TGTGCCAGCAGTCGCCAAGGCAATCAGCCCCAGCATTTT
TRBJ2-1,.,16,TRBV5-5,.,CASSLLTDLLRYEQFF,TGTGCCAGCAGCTTGTTGACAGATTTACTACGCTACGAGCAGTTCTTC